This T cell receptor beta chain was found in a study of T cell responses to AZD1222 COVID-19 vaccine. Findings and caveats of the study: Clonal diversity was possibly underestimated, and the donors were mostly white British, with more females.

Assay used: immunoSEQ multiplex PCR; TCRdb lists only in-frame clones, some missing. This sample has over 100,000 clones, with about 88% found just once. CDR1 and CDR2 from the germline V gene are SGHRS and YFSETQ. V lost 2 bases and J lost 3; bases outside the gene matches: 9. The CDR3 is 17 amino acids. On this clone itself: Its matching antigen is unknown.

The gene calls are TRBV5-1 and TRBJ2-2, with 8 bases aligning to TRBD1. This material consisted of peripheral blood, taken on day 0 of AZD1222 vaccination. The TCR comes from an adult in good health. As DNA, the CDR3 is TGCGCCAGCAGCTTCACCCGGACAGGGAGCCACACCGGGGAGCTGTTTTTT. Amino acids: CASSFTRTGSHTGELFF.